This entry features one T cell receptor beta chain sequence. The data were taken from a study of blood T cell repertoires in COVID-19. Assay: immunoSEQ multiplex PCR; the TCRdb copy retains only in-frame clones and omits some. This table has roughly 260,000 clones, about 89% appearing once. Sequencing input: PBMCs or T cells enriched from blood (not recorded which). This TCR was recovered from a young woman who had recovered from COVID-19.

The CDR3 loop reads CASSRTSGRGYEQYF. The CDR3 DNA reads as TGTGCCAGTAGCAGGACTAGCGGGAGAGGTTACGAGCAGTACTTC. The V call is TRBV19, the J call TRBJ2-7, with 13 bases aligning to TRBD2. With 6 bases clipped from V and 4 bases from J, the junction kept 6 bases outside the gene matches. The V gene's germline CDR1 is LNHDA and CDR2 SQIVND (reference sequence). The CDR3 spans 15 residues.